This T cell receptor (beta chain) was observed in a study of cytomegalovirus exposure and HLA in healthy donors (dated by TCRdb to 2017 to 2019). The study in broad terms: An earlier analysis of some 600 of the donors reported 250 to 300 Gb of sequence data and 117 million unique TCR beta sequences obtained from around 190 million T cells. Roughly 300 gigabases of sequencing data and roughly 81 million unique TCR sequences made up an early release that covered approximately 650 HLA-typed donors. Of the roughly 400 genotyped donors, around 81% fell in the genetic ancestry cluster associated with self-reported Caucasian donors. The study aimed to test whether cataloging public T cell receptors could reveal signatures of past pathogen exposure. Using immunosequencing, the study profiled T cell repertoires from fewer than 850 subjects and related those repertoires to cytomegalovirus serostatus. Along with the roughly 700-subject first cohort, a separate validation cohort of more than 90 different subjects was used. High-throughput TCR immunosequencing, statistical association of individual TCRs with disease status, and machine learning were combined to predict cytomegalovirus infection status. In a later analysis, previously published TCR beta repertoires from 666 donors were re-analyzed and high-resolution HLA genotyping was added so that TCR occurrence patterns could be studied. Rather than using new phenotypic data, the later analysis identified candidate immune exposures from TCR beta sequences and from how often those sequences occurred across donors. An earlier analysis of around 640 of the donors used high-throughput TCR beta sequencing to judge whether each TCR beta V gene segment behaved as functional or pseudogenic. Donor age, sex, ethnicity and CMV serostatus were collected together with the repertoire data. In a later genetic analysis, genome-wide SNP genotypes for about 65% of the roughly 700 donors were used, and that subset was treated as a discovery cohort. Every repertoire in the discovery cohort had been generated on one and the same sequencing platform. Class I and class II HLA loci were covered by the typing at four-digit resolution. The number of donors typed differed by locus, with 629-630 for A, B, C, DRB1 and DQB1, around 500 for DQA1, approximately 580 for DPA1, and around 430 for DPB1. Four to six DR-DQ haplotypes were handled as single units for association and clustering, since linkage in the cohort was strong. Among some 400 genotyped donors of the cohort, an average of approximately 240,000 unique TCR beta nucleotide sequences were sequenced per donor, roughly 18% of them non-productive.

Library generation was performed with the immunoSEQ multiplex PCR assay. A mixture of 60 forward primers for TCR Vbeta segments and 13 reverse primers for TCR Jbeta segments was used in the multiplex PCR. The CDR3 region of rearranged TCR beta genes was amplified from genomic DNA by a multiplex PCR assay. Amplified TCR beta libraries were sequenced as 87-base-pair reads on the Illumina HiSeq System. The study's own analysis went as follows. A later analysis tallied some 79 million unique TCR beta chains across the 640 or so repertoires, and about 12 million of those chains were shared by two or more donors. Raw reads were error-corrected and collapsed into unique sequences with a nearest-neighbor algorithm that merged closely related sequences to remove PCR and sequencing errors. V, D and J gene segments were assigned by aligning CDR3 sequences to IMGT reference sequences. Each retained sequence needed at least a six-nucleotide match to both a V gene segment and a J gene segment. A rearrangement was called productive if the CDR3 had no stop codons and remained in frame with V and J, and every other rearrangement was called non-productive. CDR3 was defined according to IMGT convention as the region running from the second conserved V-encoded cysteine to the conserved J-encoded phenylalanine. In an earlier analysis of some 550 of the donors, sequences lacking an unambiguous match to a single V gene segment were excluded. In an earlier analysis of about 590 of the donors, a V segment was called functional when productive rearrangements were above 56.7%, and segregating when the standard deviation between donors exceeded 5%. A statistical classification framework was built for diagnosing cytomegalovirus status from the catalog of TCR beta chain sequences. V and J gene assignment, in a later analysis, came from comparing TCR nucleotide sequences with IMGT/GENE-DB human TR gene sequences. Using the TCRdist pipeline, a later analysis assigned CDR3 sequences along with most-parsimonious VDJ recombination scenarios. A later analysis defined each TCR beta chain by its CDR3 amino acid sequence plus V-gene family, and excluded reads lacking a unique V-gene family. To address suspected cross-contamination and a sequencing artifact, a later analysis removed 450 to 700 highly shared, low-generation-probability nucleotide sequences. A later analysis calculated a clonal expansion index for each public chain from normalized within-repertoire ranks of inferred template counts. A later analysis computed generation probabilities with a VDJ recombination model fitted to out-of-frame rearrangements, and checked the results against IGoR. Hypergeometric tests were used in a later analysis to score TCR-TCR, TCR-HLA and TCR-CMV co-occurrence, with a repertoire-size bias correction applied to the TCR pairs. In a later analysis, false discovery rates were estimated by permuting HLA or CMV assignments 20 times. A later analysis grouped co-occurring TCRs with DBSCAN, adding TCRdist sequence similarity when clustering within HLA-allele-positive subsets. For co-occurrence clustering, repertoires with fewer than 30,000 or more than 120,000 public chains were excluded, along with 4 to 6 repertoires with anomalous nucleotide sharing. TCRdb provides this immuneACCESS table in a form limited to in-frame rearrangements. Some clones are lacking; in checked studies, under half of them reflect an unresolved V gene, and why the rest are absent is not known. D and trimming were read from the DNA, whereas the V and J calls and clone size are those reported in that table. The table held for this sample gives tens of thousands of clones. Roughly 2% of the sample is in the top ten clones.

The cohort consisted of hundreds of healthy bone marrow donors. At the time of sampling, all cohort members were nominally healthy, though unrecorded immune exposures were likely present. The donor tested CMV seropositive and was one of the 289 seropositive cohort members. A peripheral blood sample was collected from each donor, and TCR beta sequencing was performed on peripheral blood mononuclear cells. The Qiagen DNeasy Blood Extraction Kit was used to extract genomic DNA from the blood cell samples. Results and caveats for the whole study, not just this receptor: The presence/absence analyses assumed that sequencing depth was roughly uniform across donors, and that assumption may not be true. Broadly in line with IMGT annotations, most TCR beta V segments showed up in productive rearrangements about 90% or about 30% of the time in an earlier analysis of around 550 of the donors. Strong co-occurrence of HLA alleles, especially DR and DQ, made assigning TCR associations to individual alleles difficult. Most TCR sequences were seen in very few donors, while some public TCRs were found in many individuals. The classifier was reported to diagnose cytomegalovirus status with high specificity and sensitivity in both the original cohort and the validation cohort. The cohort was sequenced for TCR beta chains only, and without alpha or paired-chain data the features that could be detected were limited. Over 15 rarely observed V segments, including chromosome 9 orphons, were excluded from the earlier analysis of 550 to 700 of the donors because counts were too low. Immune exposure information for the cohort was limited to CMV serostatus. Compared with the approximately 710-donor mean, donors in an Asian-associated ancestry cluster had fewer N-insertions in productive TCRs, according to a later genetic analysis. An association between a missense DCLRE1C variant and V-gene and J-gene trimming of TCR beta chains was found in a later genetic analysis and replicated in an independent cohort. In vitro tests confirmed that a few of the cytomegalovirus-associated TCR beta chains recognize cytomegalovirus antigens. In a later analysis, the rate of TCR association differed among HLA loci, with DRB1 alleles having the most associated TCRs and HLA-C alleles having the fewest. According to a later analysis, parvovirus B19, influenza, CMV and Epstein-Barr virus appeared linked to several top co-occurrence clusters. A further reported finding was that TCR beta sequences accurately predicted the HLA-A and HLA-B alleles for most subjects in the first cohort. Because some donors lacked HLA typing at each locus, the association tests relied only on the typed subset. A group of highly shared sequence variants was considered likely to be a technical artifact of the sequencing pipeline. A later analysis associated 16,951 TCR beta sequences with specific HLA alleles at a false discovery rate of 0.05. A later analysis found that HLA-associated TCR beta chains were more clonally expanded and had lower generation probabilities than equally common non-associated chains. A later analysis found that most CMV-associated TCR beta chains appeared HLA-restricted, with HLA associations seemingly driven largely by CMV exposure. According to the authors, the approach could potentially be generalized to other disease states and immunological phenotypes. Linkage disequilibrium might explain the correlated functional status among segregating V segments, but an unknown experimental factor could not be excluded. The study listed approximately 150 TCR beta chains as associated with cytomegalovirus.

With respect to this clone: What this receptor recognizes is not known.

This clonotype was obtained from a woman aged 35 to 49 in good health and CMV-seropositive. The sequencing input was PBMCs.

The sequenced DNA: TGCGCCAGCAGCTCCGGACAGGAAGCAACTAATGAAAAACTGTTTTTT. It translates to CASSSGQEATNEKLFF. The rearrangement combines TRBV5-1 with TRBJ1-4, with TRBD1 matching 7 junction bases. After removal of 3 bases from V and 0 bases from J, the junction retains 5 bases not matched to a gene. CDR1 and CDR2 are read off the germline V gene as SGHRS and YFSETQ. From the cysteine through the phenylalanine, the CDR3 covers 16 amino acids. The only DNA kept is the CDR3, 48 bases in frame from the first base. The full variable domain, completed from the reference TRBV5-1 and TRBJ1-4 proteins outside the CDR3, reads KAGVTQTPRYLIKTRGQQVTLSCSPISGHRSVSWYQQTPGQGLQFLFEYFSETQRNKGNFPGRFSGRQFSNSRSEMNVSTLELGDSALYLCASSSGQEATNEKLFFGSGTQLSVL.